The 3 T cell receptor beta chains listed next were all sequenced from one sample in a study of T-cell memory formation after mild COVID-19. Via MiXCR, TCRdb re-called the 5' RACE reads, giving one row per CDR3 protein. This sample has about 430,000 distinct CDR3 sequences, with roughly 18% found just once. The sequencing sample was made of PBMCs or a T cell subset sorted from them (not recorded which). Receptors originate from a young man who had mild COVID-19 (a few samples of this study predate the infection). Cell type and time point are not known.

In its sample, this clonotype was seen many times. The chain carries TRBV12-5 and TRBJ2-1; D is unresolved. The CDR3 sequence is 12 residues long. CDR1 is LGHNT, CDR2 FRNRAP, per germline. V gave up 6 bases and J gave up 9 bases, with 12 bases separating them. Written as DNA, the CDR3 is TGTGCTAGTGGCTCGGCCACTACTGAGCAGTTCTTC. Translated: CASGSATTEQFF.

This clonotype appeared a few times. The chain has TRBV7-8 and TRBJ2-5; the D gene is possibly TRBD1 (5 bases). V was clipped by 2 bases and J by 2 bases, with 9 bases between them. The CDR3 consists of 14 residues. CDR1 is SGHVS and CDR2 is FQNEAQ in the germline V gene. CDR3 region: CASSLKGIQETQYF. CDR3 nucleotides: TGTGCCAGCAGCTTAAAGGGGATACAAGAGACCCAGTACTTC.

The sample holds a few counts of this clonotype. The rearrangement uses TRBV9 and TRBJ1-1; unclear D gene. V was pared by 3 bases and J by 7 bases, with 16 bases between. Germline lookup yields CDR1 SGDLS and CDR2 YYNGEE. The CDR3 consists of 14 residues. CDR3 DNA: TGTGCCAGCAGCGCTAGCTCTTATGACGGTGAAGCTTTCTTT. Its protein is CASSASSYDGEAFF. The full variable domain, in which reference TRBV9 and TRBJ1-1 provide the parts outside the CDR3, is DSGVTQTPKHLITATGQRVTLRCSPRSGDLSVYWYQQSLDQGLQFLIQYYNGEERAKGNILERFSAQQFPDLHSELNLSSLELGDSALYFCASSASSYDGEAFFGQGTRLTVV.